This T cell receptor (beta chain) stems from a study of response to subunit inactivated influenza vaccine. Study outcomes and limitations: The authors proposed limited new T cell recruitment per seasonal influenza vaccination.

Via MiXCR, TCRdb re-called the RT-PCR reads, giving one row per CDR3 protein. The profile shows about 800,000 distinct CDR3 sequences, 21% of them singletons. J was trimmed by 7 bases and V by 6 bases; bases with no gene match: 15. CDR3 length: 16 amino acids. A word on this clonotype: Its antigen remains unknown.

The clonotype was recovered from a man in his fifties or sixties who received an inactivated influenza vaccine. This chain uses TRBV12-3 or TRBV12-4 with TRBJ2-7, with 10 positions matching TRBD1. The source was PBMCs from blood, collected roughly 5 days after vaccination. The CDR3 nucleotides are TGTGCCAGCAGCCCAGAAGAGTGGACAGGGGGGTCGGAGCAGTACTTC. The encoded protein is CASSPEEWTGGSEQYF.